This entry lists 14 T cell receptor beta chains sequenced from one sample in a study of Graves' ophthalmopathy and Graves' hyperthyroidism. RNA transcripts were the template, and TCR beta CDR3 regions were amplified from them. HTBI primers were used in a first-round RT-PCR, which preceded a second-round multiplex PCR. TCRdb analysed the multiplex PCR reads with MiXCR anew, one entry per CDR3 protein. The table lists about 480,000 distinct CDR3 sequences, roughly an eighth of them singletons, with about a tenth in the top ten. The sample consisted of blood. All receptors derive from a woman in her 30s with Graves' ophthalmopathy.

This clonotype was seen many times. V is TRBV20-1 and J is TRBJ2-7; perhaps TRBD1 as D (5 bases). CDR1 is DFQATT and CDR2 is SNEGSKA in the germline V gene (reference sequence). The length of the CDR3 is 16 residues. V was trimmed by 0 bases and J by 3 bases, leaving 18 bases between them. In nucleotides, the CDR3 is TGCAGTGCTAGAGAGGCAGGGATGGGGCCCCACTACGAGCAGTACTTC. Amino acids: CSAREAGMGPHYEQYF.

This clonotype showed up many times. The V and J genes are TRBV11-1 and TRBJ1-3, with unresolved D. The CDR3 length is 17 residues. With 4 bases removed from V and 0 bases from J, the gap between germline ends came to 16 bases. The germline gives CDR1 SGHAT, CDR2 FQDESV (reference sequence). The CDR3 loop reads CASSSRGGLSSGNTIYF. The CDR3 nucleotides are TGTGCCAGCAGCTCGCGGGGTGGACTTTCCTCTGGAAACACCATATATTTT.

This clonotype was found many times. The CDR3 DNA follows: TGCAGCGTTGAACCAACAGTCAAGACTTATGGCTACACCTTC. Its translation: CSVEPTVKTYGYTF. V and J are TRBV29-1 and TRBJ1-2; the D is unclear. Germline V gene lookup returns CDR1 SQVTM and CDR2 ANQGSEA. The CDR3 covers 14 residues. Trimming removed 2 bases from V and 5 bases from J, with 15 bases in between.

This clonotype was seen many times. The chain carries TRBV12-3 or TRBV12-4 and TRBJ1-2; D uncertain. V shed 5 bases and J shed 5 bases, with 9 bases lying between them. This CDR3 has 12 residues. The CDR3 nucleotides read TGTGCCAGCAGTGTGACGGCTTATGGCTACACCTTC. Amino acid sequence: CASSVTAYGYTF.

With regard to this clonotype: Mismatch with germline at one junction end may stem from a read error. This sequence joins TRBV5-1 and TRBJ1-1; D might be TRBD1 (6 bases). Germline loops: CDR1 SGHRS, CDR2 YFSETQ. The CDR3 is made up of 13 amino acids. CDR3 residues: CASSGQMNTEACF. Written as DNA, the CDR3 is TGCGCCAGCAGTGGACAGATGAACACTGAAGCTTGCTTT. Based on the CDR3 plus reference TRBV5-1 and TRBJ1-1, the full variable domain is KAGVTQTPRYLIKTRGQQVTLSCSPISGHRSVSWYQQTPGQGLQFLFEYFSETQRNKGNFPGRFSGRQFSNSRSEMNVSTLELGDSALYLCASSGQMNTEACFGQGTRLTVV.

This clonotype was counted ten times or more. The J gene is TRBJ2-5, the V gene TRBV28; tentatively, D is TRBD2 (7 bases). Trimming shortened V by 4 bases and J by 4 bases, and 13 bases separated the two germline ends. Germline V lookup: CDR1 MDHEN, CDR2 SYDVKM. CDR3 length equals 14 residues. CDR3 DNA sequence: TGTGCCAGCAGTTGGAGGGGGGGCAGAGAGACCCAGTACTTC. This gives the protein CASSWRGGRETQYF. The entire variable domain, with the rest obtained from reference TRBV28 and TRBJ2-5, is as follows: DVKVTQSSRYLVKRTGEKVFLECVQDMDHENMFWYRQDPGLGLRLIYFSYDVKMKEKGDIPEGYSVSREKKERFSLILESASTNQTSMYLCASSWRGGRETQYFGPGTRLLVL.

This clonotype was seen ten or more times. Given the absence of the conserved phenylalanine or tryptophan at the CDR3 end, a read error is likely. V and J are TRBV6-2 or TRBV6-3 and TRBJ1-1; no definite D call. The CDR3 spans 12 residues. CDR1 MNHEY and CDR2 SVGEGT come from the germline V gene. The V end lost 6 bases, the J end lost 1 base, and 6 bases lay between the germline ends. The CDR3 sequence is CASRPTNTEAFL. Written as DNA, the CDR3 is TGTGCCAGCAGGCCCACGAACACTGAAGCTTTCCTT.

Ten or more counts support this clonotype. CDR3 region: CASSLSPRGVEAFF. The CDR3 bases are TGCGCCAGCAGCTTGAGTCCTCGGGGGGTTGAAGCTTTCTTT. The J gene is TRBJ1-1, the V gene TRBV5-1; D is perhaps TRBD1 (5 bases). From germline, CDR1 is SGHRS and CDR2 YFSETQ. This CDR3 spans 14 amino acids. The V end lost 1 base, the J end lost 7 bases, and 14 bases lay between the germline ends.

Points on this clonotype: This may be a read error: a much more frequent sequence differs by one nucleotide. The rearrangement links TRBV5-1 to TRBJ2-7; 9 bases agree with TRBD1. Germline assignment: CDR1 SGHRS and CDR2 YFSETQ. V shed 2 bases, J shed 5 bases, and the junction held 2 bases outside the gene matches. The CDR3 has 13 residues. The CDR3 bases are TGCGCCAGCAGCTTAGGACAGGGGAACGAGCAGTACTTC. This encodes CASSLGQGNEQYF.

This clonotype was counted at least ten times. V and J are TRBV6-5 and TRBJ1-2; no clear D. This CDR3 has 16 amino acids. Germline V gene data show CDR1 as MNHEY and CDR2 as SVGAGI. V dropped 0 bases and J dropped 5 bases, with 16 bases sitting between them. In DNA, the CDR3 is TGTGCCAGCAGTTACTCGAGGGCAGTAGAAGGGTATGGCTACACCTTC. It encodes CASSYSRAVEGYGYTF.

This clonotype has just a few counts. This rearrangement joins TRBV3-1 to TRBJ1-2; 7 nucleotides align to TRBD1. The trim removed 4 bases at V and 4 bases at J, leaving 9 bases unmatched. CDR3 length equals 15 residues. Looked up from germline, CDR1 is LGHDT and CDR2 is YNNKEL (reference sequence). The CDR3 DNA is TGTGCCAGCAGCCCTGGACAGGTTAAGGGCTATGGCTACACCTTC. The encoded protein is CASSPGQVKGYGYTF.

This clonotype has at least ten counts. CDR3 nucleotides: TGTGCCAGCAGGGCCCTGGGCAACTCCTACGAGCAGTACTTC. Its protein is CASRALGNSYEQYF. The rearrangement joins TRBV6-5 to TRBJ2-7; D ambiguous. The CDR3 extends over 14 amino acids. The V end was cut by 6 bases, the J end by 0 bases, with 12 bases between. Looked up from germline, CDR1 is MNHEY and CDR2 is SVGAGI.

This clonotype appeared many times. The J gene is TRBJ2-2, the V gene TRBV11-2; D may be TRBD1 or TRBD2 (6 bases each). Trimming took off 7 bases at V and 7 bases at J, with 25 bases between the two ends. The CDR3 length is 17 residues. Germline V CDR1 and CDR2: SGHAT, FQNNGV. DNA for the CDR3: TGTGCCAGCACCTCCCCCCCCGGGGGCGTAAAGATCGGGGAGCTGTTTTTT. Translating gives CASTSPPGGVKIGELFF. The full variable domain, in which reference TRBV11-2 and TRBJ2-2 provide the parts outside the CDR3, is EAGVAQSPRYKIIEKRQSVAFWCNPISGHATLYWYQQILGQGPKLLIQFQNNGVVDDSQLPKDRFSAERLKGVDSTLKIQPAKLEDSAVYLCASTSPPGGVKIGELFFGEGSRLTVL.

This clonotype was observed at least ten times. The rearrangement links TRBV19 to TRBJ1-6, with no clear D. Between the trimmed V and J ends, which lost 6 bases and 9 bases, there was a span of 21 bases. The CDR3 sequence is 16 residues long. From germline, CDR1 is LNHDA and CDR2 SQIVND (reference sequence). The CDR3 reads CASSPPPPGRSSPLHF. The CDR3 nucleotides are TGTGCCAGTAGCCCTCCCCCGCCAGGACGAAGTTCACCCCTCCACTTT.